These 12 T cell receptor beta chains share one sample of origin, sequenced in a study of OX40 agonist ivuxolimab in advanced cancers. The repertoire was sequenced with immunoSEQ multiplex PCR; TCRdb's copy has only in-frame clones and lacks some. The repertoire has about 80,000 clones, 94% of them found once; the top ten carry 9.5% to 12%. This sample comprised CD4+ or CD8+ T cells sorted from blood, obtained in a trial of the OX40 agonist ivuxolimab. These receptors were obtained from an adult with an advanced solid tumor such as melanoma, head and neck, liver or kidney cancer.

The chain carries TRBV4-1 and TRBJ1-2; D is undetermined. CDR1 is MGHRA, CDR2 YSYEKL, per germline. Trimming cost V 1 base and J 2 bases, with 11 bases left between them. The CDR3 runs to 15 residues. The CDR3 reads CASSQGEGVNYGYTF. CDR3 in DNA: TGCGCCAGCAGCCAAGGAGAGGGAGTCAACTATGGCTACACCTTC.

The chain recombines TRBV5-1 with TRBJ1-6, with a weak D call TRBD1 (6 bases). The CDR3 has 15 amino acids. Germline V gene sequence: CDR1 SGHRS, CDR2 YFSETQ. Trimming took off 2 bases at V and 7 bases at J, with 13 bases between the two ends. In DNA, the CDR3 is TGCGCCAGCAGCTTTGATACAGGGTTGAATTCACCCCTCCACTTT. Translated, it gives CASSFDTGLNSPLHF.

The chain joins TRBV10-3 to TRBJ1-2, with unresolved D. The V and J ends lost 10 bases and 8 bases respectively, with 11 bases between them. The CDR3 is 10 residues long. Germline V gives CDR1 ENHRY, CDR2 SYGVKD. CDR3 in amino acids: CATWVYGYTF. The CDR3 DNA sequence: TGTGCCACCTGGGTGTACGGCTACACCTTC.

V usage is TRBV28 and J usage is TRBJ1-2; 7 bases match TRBD1. The V and J ends lost 6 bases and 6 bases, in that order; junction bases with no gene match: 10. This CDR3 comprises 14 residues. Germline CDR1 is MDHEN and CDR2 is SYDVKM. The CDR3 coding sequence is TGTGCCAGCAGGAGAAAGGGGGCTTTTAATGGCTACACCTTC. Translating it yields CASRRKGAFNGYTF.

The V gene is TRBV27, the J gene TRBJ2-5; D gene ambiguous. CDR3 length equals 12 residues. Germline V gene sequence: CDR1 MNHEY, CDR2 SMNVEV (reference sequence). V was pared by 8 bases and J by 4 bases, with 11 bases between. The CDR3 DNA is TGTGCCAGCGGTCCCCTTATAGAGACCCAGTACTTC. Amino acid sequence: CASGPLIETQYF.

This chain uses TRBV28 with TRBJ2-7; D might be TRBD1 (6 bases). Germline V CDR1 and CDR2: MDHEN, SYDVKM. The V end lost 5 bases, the J end lost 9 bases, and 23 bases lay between the germline ends. This CDR3 has 15 amino acids. CDR3 DNA: TGTGCCAGCAGTCCCCCCGATGTACAGGGCCAGGCGCAGTACTTC. It specifies CASSPPDVQGQAQYF.

The V call is TRBV6-5, the J call TRBJ2-7; TRBD1 is a possible D gene (6 bases). Germline V gene data show CDR1 as MNHEY and CDR2 as SVGAGI. The V gene lost 0 bases and the J gene lost 6 bases, with 15 bases spanning the gap. There are 15 residues in the CDR3. The CDR3 DNA is TGTGCCAGCAGTTACTCGGGGCAGGGGTTACGCGAGCAGTACTTC. Its protein product is CASSYSGQGLREQYF.

The chain employs TRBV9 and TRBJ2-2, with D unresolved. The CDR3 contains 14 residues. The germline V gene has CDR1 SGDLS and CDR2 YYNGEE. V lost 0 bases and J 7 bases, leaving 10 bases between the germline ends. The CDR3 here is CASSVATPSGELFF. CDR3 bases: TGTGCCAGCAGCGTAGCTACCCCTAGCGGGGAGCTGTTTTTT. The variable domain in full, completed from reference TRBV9 and TRBJ2-2, reads DSGVTQTPKHLITATGQRVTLRCSPRSGDLSVYWYQQSLDQGLQFLIQYYNGEERAKGNILERFSAQQFPDLHSELNLSSLELGDSALYFCASSVATPSGELFFGEGSRLTVL.

The CDR3 here is CASSSTSYYEQYF. The CDR3 region has the DNA TGCGCCAGCAGCTCGACTAGCTACTACGAGCAGTACTTC. The chain employs TRBV5-1 and TRBJ2-7, with 7 bases fitting TRBD2. The CDR3 extends over 13 amino acids. J gave up 3 bases and V 3 bases, and 3 bases lay outside the gene matches. Looked up from germline, CDR1 is SGHRS and CDR2 is YFSETQ.

The V call is TRBV11-2, the J call TRBJ2-5, with D perhaps matching TRBD2 (6 bases). The germline CDR1 and CDR2 sequences are SGHAT and FQNNGV. Trimming removed 2 bases from V and 4 bases from J, with 14 bases in between. The CDR3 totals 15 residues. The CDR3 region has the DNA TGTGCCAGCAGCTTACACCCCCGGAGGGTAGAGACCCAGTACTTC. Amino acid sequence: CASSLHPRRVETQYF.

This clone was picked up one time. The V and J genes are TRBV30 and TRBJ2-1, with D unclear. The V end lost 2 bases, the J end lost 3 bases, and 14 bases lay between the germline ends. The CDR3 length is 15 residues. Per germline, CDR1 GTSNPN and CDR2 SVGIG (reference sequence). DNA for the CDR3: TGTGCCTGGAGTACCGCAGAACGGTACTACAATGAGCAGTTCTTC. Protein sequence: CAWSTAERYYNEQFF.

This sequence joins TRBV19 and TRBJ1-2; weak D call: TRBD1 (6 bases). This CDR3 is built from 14 residues. V lost 3 bases and J lost 4, with 12 bases in between. CDR1 and CDR2 (germline): LNHDA, SQIVND (reference sequence). CDR3: CASSIRQDSYGYTF. The CDR3 coding sequence is TGTGCCAGTAGTATCCGACAGGATTCCTATGGCTACACCTTC.